The TCR beta chain under discussion was sequenced for a study of immune evolution from preneoplasia to lung adenocarcinoma. Study overall: HLA loss of heterozygosity: roughly 7.5% AIS, more than 14% MIA, about 31% ADC, none AAH.

Generated by immunoSEQ multiplex PCR, the TCRdb table keeps only in-frame clones and is missing some. The sample lists several thousand clones, over 65% occurring once. J lost 5 bases, V lost 3 bases, and 5 bases had no gene match. Germline assignment: CDR1 SGDLS and CDR2 YYNGEE. CDR3 length: 15 residues. Of note for this clone: The antigen remains unidentified. This may be a read error, as it is one base from a much larger clone.

Notes on the study in general: Top clone share appeared to fall from AAH through AIS, MIA, adenocarcinoma. Normal lung had highest clonality; later lesions appeared denser, more diverse.

Nucleic acids came from premalignant or tumor cells enriched by macro-dissection. The chain couples TRBV9 to TRBJ1-3; 10 bases line up with TRBD1. The material sequenced was FFPE atypical adenomatous hyperplasia tissue from the lung. The subset was: atypical adenomatous hyperplasia (AAH), lung preneoplasia. This clonotype was obtained from an older donor with lung adenocarcinoma. Some clones in this sample may be carry-over from other donors' samples. The CDR3 coding sequence is TGTGCCAGCAGCGAGGGACAGGGGCTCAGAAACACCATATATTTT. Its protein product is CASSEGQGLRNTIYF. The full variable domain, completed using reference TRBV9 and TRBJ1-3, is DSGVTQTPKHLITATGQRVTLRCSPRSGDLSVYWYQQSLDQGLQFLIQYYNGEERAKGNILERFSAQQFPDLHSELNLSSLELGDSALYFCASSEGQGLRNTIYFGEGSWLTVV.